The present T cell receptor (beta chain) was sequenced within a study of shared clonotypes between healthy human individuals. Whole-study results and caveats: When compared with the clonotypes that were shared by all four sorted-subset donors, the non-shared clonotypes turned out to have lower generation probabilities.

Trimming removed 4 bases at V and 8 bases at J, with 6 bases between. CDR1 MNHEY and CDR2 SMNVEV come from the germline V gene (reference sequence). There are 11 residues in the CDR3. The input for sorted-subset replicate PCRs was about 200 ng DNA, tens of thousands of T cell genomes. The assay was immunoSEQ multiplex PCR, and TCRdb's table has in-frame clones only and misses some. The table shows roughly 2.5 million clones, with around nine tenths occurring only once. About this clone itself: The antigen remains undetermined.

The genes are TRBV27 and TRBJ2-1; no reliable D call. The TCR sequence derives from a man between 18 and 35 years old in good health. What was sequenced was naive CD4+ T cells sorted from blood. As to subset: CD45RA+ positively selected. The DNA for the CDR3 is TGTGCCAGCAGTTCATACGATGAGCAGTTCTTC. Translated, it gives CASSSYDEQFF.